What follows are 19 T cell receptor beta chains derived from one specimen sequenced in a study of blood T cell repertoires in COVID-19. Produced via immunoSEQ multiplex PCR; TCRdb's table is partial and in-frame only. The sample lists a few hundred thousand clones; 84% were seen once. Input material: peripheral blood. All receptors come from a middle-aged woman who had recovered from COVID-19.

The J gene is TRBJ1-2, the V gene TRBV15; D possibly corresponds to TRBD1 (5 bases). The CDR3 has 13 amino acids. The V gene's germline CDR1 is LNHNV and CDR2 YYDKDF (reference sequence). Trimming took off 0 bases at V and 6 bases at J, with 8 bases between the two ends. This CDR3 is CATSRDRGDGYTF. CDR3 DNA: TGTGCCACCAGCAGAGATCGGGGGGATGGCTACACCTTC. The complete variable domain, with remaining parts taken from reference TRBV15 and TRBJ1-2, reads DAMVIQNPRYQVTQFGKPVTLSCSQTLNHNVMYWYQQKSSQAPKLLFHYYDKDFNNEADTPDNFQSRRPNTSFCFLDIRSPGLGDTAMYLCATSRDRGDGYTFGSGTRLTVV.

This chain links TRBV7-2 with TRBJ1-5; D is perhaps TRBD1 (5 bases). The V gene lost 1 base and the J gene lost 4 bases, with 8 bases spanning the gap. The germline V gene encodes CDR1 SGHTA and CDR2 FQGNSA. This CDR3 region has 14 residues. The CDR3 loop is CASSLVGGNQPQHF. CDR3 sequence (DNA): TGTGCCAGCAGCTTAGTCGGGGGGAATCAGCCCCAGCATTTT.

The chain links TRBV6-5 to TRBJ1-1, with D unclear. The germline CDR1 and CDR2 sequences are MNHEY and SVGAGI. V lost 0 bases and J 8 bases, leaving 16 bases between the germline ends. The CDR3 loop spans 15 amino acids. The CDR3 loop is CASSYSSGSRGEAFF. Here the CDR3 DNA reads TGTGCCAGCAGTTACTCGTCGGGAAGTCGTGGGGAAGCTTTCTTT.

Notes on this clone: The germline gene is not matched at one end of the junction; a read error may be the cause. This sequence joins TRBV7-7 and TRBJ1-1; possibly TRBD1 for D (5 bases). CDR3 length: 13 residues. In germline, CDR1 is SSHAT, CDR2 FNYEAQ (reference sequence). The CDR3 loop reads CASSLRGDTEAFF. The CDR3 region has the DNA TGTGCTAGCAGCTTACGGGGGGACACTGAAGCTTTCTTT.

This chain uses TRBV12-3 or TRBV12-4 with TRBJ2-1; unclear D gene. The V gene lost 3 bases and the J gene lost 7 bases, with 7 bases spanning the gap. This CDR3 spans 12 amino acids. The CDR3 DNA sequence: TGTGCCAGCAGTTTTACGACTAATGAGCAGTTCTTC. Amino acid sequence: CASSFTTNEQFF.

This sequence joins TRBV2 and TRBJ2-6; TRBD1 might be the D (5 bases). Germline values: CDR1 SNHLY, CDR2 FYNNEI. The V gene lost 6 bases and the J gene lost 3 bases, with 12 bases spanning the gap. CDR3 length equals 15 residues. In DNA form, the CDR3 reads TGTGCCAGCAGCCCTCAGGGTGGTGGGGCCAACGTCCTGACTTTC. This sequence encodes CASSPQGGGANVLTF.

The chain combines TRBV2 with TRBJ2-5; 16 bases are shared with TRBD2. This CDR3 comprises 20 residues. V lost 5 bases, J lost 1 base, and 13 bases stayed unmatched. Germline-derived CDR1 and CDR2 are SNHLY and FYNNEI. CDR3: CASSQTGTSGGAGIQETQYF. The DNA for the CDR3 is TGTGCCAGCAGTCAAACCGGGACTAGCGGGGGGGCCGGAATCCAAGAGACCCAGTACTTC.

The chain combines TRBV6-5 with TRBJ2-1; 9 positions agree with TRBD2. Per germline, CDR1 MNHEY and CDR2 SVGAGI. The V segment lost 10 bases and the J segment 8 bases; nucleotides outside the gene matches: 9. The CDR3 covers 13 residues. CDR3 sequence (DNA): TGTGCCACCCTGCGGGGGGGCGGGGATGAGCAGTTCTTC. Translation gives CATLRGGGDEQFF.

The chain is built from TRBV7-2 and TRBJ1-1; perhaps TRBD1 as D (6 bases). The CDR3 is 15 residues long. With 5 bases removed from V and 3 bases from J, the gap between germline ends came to 16 bases. From germline, CDR1 is SGHTA and CDR2 FQGNSA. The CDR3 DNA sequence: TGTGCCAGCAGCCCAAGAACGGGGGGCTACACTGAAGCTTTCTTT. This gives the protein CASSPRTGGYTEAFF.

The chain is built from TRBV11-2 and TRBJ2-3; 8 bases align to TRBD2. The CDR3 extends over 17 amino acids. Germline values: CDR1 SGHAT, CDR2 FQNNGV. V lost 1 base, J lost 6 bases, and 12 bases stayed unmatched. Written as DNA, the CDR3 is TGTGCCAGCAGCTTAGCATCCCCGGGACTAGGTCCCGATACGCAGTATTTT. This encodes CASSLASPGLGPDTQYF.

The chain joins TRBV4-3 to TRBJ1-3; TRBD1 agrees at 11 bases. The CDR3 spans 16 residues. Germline CDR1 is LGHNA and CDR2 is YSLEER. V shed 5 bases, J shed 2 bases, and the junction held 5 bases outside the gene matches. CDR3 DNA sequence: TGCGCCAGCAGCAAAGGACAGGGGGCGGCTGGAAACACCATATATTTT. This gives the protein CASSKGQGAAGNTIYF.

The chain carries TRBV19 and TRBJ2-1; 7 bases line up with TRBD2. The ends lost 5 bases at V and 1 base at J; junction bases unmatched: 2. The CDR3 length is 14 residues. The germline V gene has CDR1 LNHDA and CDR2 SQIVND (reference sequence). CDR3 bases: TGTGCCAGTAGTGCGGGGGTATCCTACAATGAGCAGTTCTTC. Residues: CASSAGVSYNEQFF. The full variable domain, rest sourced from reference TRBV19 and TRBJ2-1, is DGGITQSPKYLFRKEGQNVTLSCEQNLNHDAMYWYRQDPGQGLRLIYYSQIVNDFQKGDIAEGYSVSREKKESFPLTVTSAQKNPTAFYLCASSAGVSYNEQFFGPGTRLTVL.

The gene calls are TRBV2 and TRBJ2-5, with 8 bases that match TRBD2. V was pared by 7 bases and J by 4 bases, with 5 bases of the junction left unmatched. The CDR3 covers 13 residues. CDR1 and CDR2 from the germline V gene are SNHLY and FYNNEI. The CDR3 region is CASTGLAGETQYF. The CDR3 DNA is TGTGCCAGCACTGGACTAGCTGGAGAGACCCAGTACTTC.

The chain couples TRBV7-9 to TRBJ1-6, with TRBD1 as a possible D gene (6 bases). The V end was cut by 7 bases, the J end by 10 bases, with 20 bases between. From germline, CDR1 is SEHNR and CDR2 FQNEAQ (reference sequence). There are 15 residues in the CDR3. Here the CDR3 reads CASTSELGQGSPLHF. DNA of the CDR3: TGTGCCAGCACCTCCGAATTGGGGCAGGGGTCACCCCTCCACTTT.

V usage is TRBV5-5 and J usage is TRBJ1-5, with TRBD1 matching 11 bases. In germline, CDR1 is SGHKS, CDR2 YYEKEE (reference sequence). CDR3 size: 15 residues. V dropped 5 bases and J dropped 4; count of bases not matched to a gene: 5. The CDR3 sequence: CASSPGTGGNQPQHF. CDR3 DNA sequence: TGTGCCAGCAGTCCCGGGACAGGGGGTAATCAGCCCCAGCATTTT. Full variable domain (outside the CDR3, taken from reference TRBV5-5 and TRBJ1-5): DAGVTQSPTHLIKTRGQQVTLRCSPISGHKSVSWYQQVLGQGPQFIFQYYEKEERGRGNFPDRFSARQFPNYSSELNVNALLLGDSALYLCASSPGTGGNQPQHFGDGTRLSIL.

This clone showed up just once. The chain employs TRBV28 and TRBJ1-6, with 11 bases matching TRBD1. Germline trimming cut 5 bases from V and 10 bases from J; bases unmatched to any gene: 10. This CDR3 is 16 amino acids long. Germline V gives CDR1 MDHEN, CDR2 SYDVKM. DNA for the CDR3: TGTGCCAGCAGTAAAGGGACAGGGGGATTAGAGTCACCCCTCCACTTT. Its translation is CASSKGTGGLESPLHF.

The rearrangement links TRBV3-1 (or the pseudogene TRBV3-2) to TRBJ2-3, with 8 positions matching TRBD2. The CDR3 length is 18 residues. Germline V gene data show CDR1 as LGHDT and CDR2 as YNNKEL (reference sequence). V shed 0 bases and J 4 bases; nucleotides not matched to a gene: 12. The CDR3 protein is CASSQDSGRGDYPDTQYF. CDR3 coding DNA: TGTGCCAGCAGCCAAGATTCCGGGCGGGGGGACTATCCAGATACGCAGTATTTT.

The chain carries TRBV18 and TRBJ1-2; TRBD1 is a possible D gene (5 bases). This CDR3 is built from 13 residues. The germline V gene encodes CDR1 KGHSH and CDR2 LQKENI. V lost 6 bases and J 2 bases, leaving 10 bases between the germline ends. The CDR3 DNA is TGTGCCAGCTCCCAGGACACGAACTATGGCTACACCTTC. Translated: CASSQDTNYGYTF.

The chain employs TRBV29-1 and TRBJ1-1; no firm D call. Germline loops: CDR1 SQVTM, CDR2 ANQGSEA. CDR3 size: 14 residues. The V gene lost 0 bases and the J gene lost 4 bases, with 12 bases spanning the gap. CDR3 bases: TGCAGCGTTGAAGATCAGACTCCGAGCACTGAAGCTTTCTTT. It codes for CSVEDQTPSTEAFF.